This TCR beta chain is drawn from a study of cytomegalovirus exposure and HLA in healthy donors. The study ran its PCR with 60 Vbeta and 13 Jbeta primers. The repertoire was sequenced with immunoSEQ multiplex PCR; TCRdb's copy has only in-frame clones and lacks some. The repertoire consists of about 170,000 clones, with approximately 84% occurring once and the leading ten covering about 4.4%. CDR1 and CDR2 (germline): MNHEY, SMNVEV (reference sequence). The J segment lost 3 bases and the V segment lost 5 bases, leaving 18 bases of the junction unmatched. The CDR3 covers 19 residues. Sequenced input: PBMCs. The sequence was obtained from a woman aged 45 to 65 in good health and CMV-seropositive. J is TRBJ2-3 and V is TRBV27; 9 nucleotides match TRBD2. CDR3 sequence: CASSLFSRGRERDTDTQYF. The CDR3 nucleotides read TGTGCCAGCAGTCTTTTCTCCCGCGGGAGGGAGAGAGATACAGATACGCAGTATTTT.